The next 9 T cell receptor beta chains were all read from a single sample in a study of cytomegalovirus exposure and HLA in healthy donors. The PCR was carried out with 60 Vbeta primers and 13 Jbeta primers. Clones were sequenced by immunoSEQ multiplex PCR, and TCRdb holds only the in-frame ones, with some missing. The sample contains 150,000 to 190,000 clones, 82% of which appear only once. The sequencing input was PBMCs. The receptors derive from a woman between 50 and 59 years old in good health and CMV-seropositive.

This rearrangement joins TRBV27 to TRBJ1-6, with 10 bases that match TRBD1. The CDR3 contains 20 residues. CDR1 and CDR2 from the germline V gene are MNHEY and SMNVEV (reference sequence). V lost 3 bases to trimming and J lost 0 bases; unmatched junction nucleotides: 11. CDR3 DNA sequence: TGTGCCAGCAGTTTTAGGCGGGACAGGGGAATGAGCTCCTATAATTCACCCCTCCACTTT. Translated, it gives CASSFRRDRGMSSYNSPLHF.

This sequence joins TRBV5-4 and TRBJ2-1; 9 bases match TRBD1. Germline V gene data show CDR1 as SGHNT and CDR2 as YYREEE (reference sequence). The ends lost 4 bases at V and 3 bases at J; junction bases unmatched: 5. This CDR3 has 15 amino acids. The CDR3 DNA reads TGTGCCAGCAGCCGCCCGGGACAGGGCTACAATGAGCAGTTCTTC. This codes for CASSRPGQGYNEQFF.

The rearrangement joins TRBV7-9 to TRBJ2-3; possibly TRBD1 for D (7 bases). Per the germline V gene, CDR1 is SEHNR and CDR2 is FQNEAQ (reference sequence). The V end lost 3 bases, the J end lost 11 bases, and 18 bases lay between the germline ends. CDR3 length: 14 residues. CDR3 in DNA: TGTGCCAGCAGCTTGGAGGGGCGACAGGGAGTGCAGTATTTT. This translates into CASSLEGRQGVQYF. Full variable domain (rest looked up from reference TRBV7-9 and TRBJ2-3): DTGVSQNPRHKITKRGQNVTFRCDPISEHNRLYWYRQTLGQGPEFLTYFQNEAQLEKSRLLSDRFSAERPKGSFSTLEIQRTEQGDSAMYLCASSLEGRQGVQYFGPGTRLTVL.

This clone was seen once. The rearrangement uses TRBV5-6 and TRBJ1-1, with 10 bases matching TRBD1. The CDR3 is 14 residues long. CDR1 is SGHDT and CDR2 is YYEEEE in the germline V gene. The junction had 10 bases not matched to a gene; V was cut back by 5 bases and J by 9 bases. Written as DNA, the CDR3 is TGTGCCAGCAGAAGACAGGGGGCTCGCCCCCAAGCTTTCTTT. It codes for CASRRQGARPQAFF.

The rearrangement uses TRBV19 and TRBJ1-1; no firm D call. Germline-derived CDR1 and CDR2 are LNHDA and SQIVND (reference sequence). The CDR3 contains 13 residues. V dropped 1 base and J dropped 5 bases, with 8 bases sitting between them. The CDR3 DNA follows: TGTGCCAGTAGTATAGCGACGGGGACTGAAGCTTTCTTT. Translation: CASSIATGTEAFF. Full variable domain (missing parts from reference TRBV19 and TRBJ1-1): DGGITQSPKYLFRKEGQNVTLSCEQNLNHDAMYWYRQDPGQGLRLIYYSQIVNDFQKGDIAEGYSVSREKKESFPLTVTSAQKNPTAFYLCASSIATGTEAFFGQGTRLTVV.

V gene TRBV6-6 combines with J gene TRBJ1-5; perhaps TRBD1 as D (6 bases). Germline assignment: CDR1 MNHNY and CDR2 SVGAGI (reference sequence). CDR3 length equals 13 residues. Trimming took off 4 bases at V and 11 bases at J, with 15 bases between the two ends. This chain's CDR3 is CASSSPTGRAQHF. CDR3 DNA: TGTGCCAGCAGTTCACCCACAGGGAGGGCCCAGCATTTT.

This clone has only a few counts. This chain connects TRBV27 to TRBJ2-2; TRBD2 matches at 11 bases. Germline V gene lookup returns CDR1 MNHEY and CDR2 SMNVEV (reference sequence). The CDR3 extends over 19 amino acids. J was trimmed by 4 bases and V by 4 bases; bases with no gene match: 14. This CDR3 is CASSSNHPTTSGVTGELFF. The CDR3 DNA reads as TGTGCCAGCAGTTCGAATCACCCAACGACTAGCGGGGTCACCGGGGAGCTGTTTTTT.

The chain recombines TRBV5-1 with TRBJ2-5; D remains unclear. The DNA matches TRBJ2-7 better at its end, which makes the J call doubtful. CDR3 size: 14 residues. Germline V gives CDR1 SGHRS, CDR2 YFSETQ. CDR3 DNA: TGCGCCAGCGCAACGAGAGACTCCTTCTACGAGCAGTACTTC. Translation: CASATRDSFYEQYF.

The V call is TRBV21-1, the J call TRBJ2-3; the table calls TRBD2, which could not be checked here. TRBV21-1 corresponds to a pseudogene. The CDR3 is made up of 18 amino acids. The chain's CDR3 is CASSKGVLAGQYTDTQYF. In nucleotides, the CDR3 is TGTGCCAGCAGCAAAGGTGTCCTAGCGGGGCAATACACAGATACGCAGTATTTT.